These 8 T cell receptor beta chains originate from one sample sequenced in a study of patients and donors after allogeneic stem cell transplantation. Using its own MiXCR run on the RT-PCR reads, TCRdb lists one record per CDR3 protein. The repertoire consists of about a million distinct CDR3 sequences, with under 20% occurring once and the leading ten covering 5% to 6.5%. What was sequenced was blood, either unsorted or a sorted T cell fraction (not recorded which). These receptor sequences come from a human donor who was either an allogeneic HSCT recipient or a stem cell or donor lymphocyte infusion donor (not recorded which). It is not recorded whose cells these are; they may come from a transplant donor.

The genes are TRBV4-2 and TRBJ2-2, with a weak D call TRBD1 (5 bases). In germline, CDR1 is LGHNA, CDR2 YNFKEQ. The CDR3 runs to 13 residues. The ends were cut back, 4 bases at V and 7 bases at J, with 10 bases in the middle. CDR3 in DNA: TGTGCCAGCAGCCCAAGGACACTCGGGGAGCTGTTTTTT. It translates to CASSPRTLGELFF.

The rearrangement uses TRBV9 and TRBJ2-2; weak D call: TRBD1 (5 bases). The CDR3 is made up of 17 amino acids. Looked up from germline, CDR1 is SGDLS and CDR2 is YYNGEE. The V end lost 4 bases, the J end lost 3 bases, and 19 bases lay between the germline ends. The CDR3 nucleotides are TGTGCCAGCAGCCCCCGACAGATTCCTCGGGACACCGGGGAGCTGTTTTTT. Its protein is CASSPRQIPRDTGELFF. Full variable domain (remainder filled in from reference TRBV9 and TRBJ2-2): DSGVTQTPKHLITATGQRVTLRCSPRSGDLSVYWYQQSLDQGLQFLIQYYNGEERAKGNILERFSAQQFPDLHSELNLSSLELGDSALYFCASSPRQIPRDTGELFFGEGSRLTVL.

Comments on this clonotype: The CDR3 does not end in the conserved phenylalanine or tryptophan, so this is likely a read error. V and J are TRBV6-5 and TRBJ1-6; maybe TRBD1 (6 bases). V gave up 0 bases and J gave up 0 bases, with 15 bases separating them. This CDR3 region has 19 residues. Germline assignment: CDR1 MNHEY and CDR2 SVGAGI. In nucleotides, the CDR3 is TGTGCCAGCAGTTACTCATCGGCAGGGGCGAGCTCCTATAATTCACCCCTCCACCTT. Protein product: CASSYSSAGASSYNSPLHL.

In this sample, this clonotype turned up many times. This chain uses TRBV12-3 or TRBV12-4 with TRBJ1-1; maybe TRBD1 (6 bases). This CDR3 is 14 amino acids long. Trimming shortened V by 7 bases and J by 9 bases, and 21 bases separated the two germline ends. The CDR3 region is CASKRSGDGDKAFF. In DNA form, the CDR3 reads TGTGCCAGCAAGAGGTCCGGGGATGGGGACAAAGCTTTCTTT.

A few counts support this clonotype. The gene calls are TRBV11-1 and TRBJ2-1, with 10 bases identical to TRBD2. The length of the CDR3 is 16 residues. J lost 2 bases, V lost 5 bases, and 6 bases had no gene match. The V gene's germline CDR1 is SGHAT and CDR2 FQDESV (reference sequence). For the CDR3, the DNA is TGTGCCAGCAGCAATCCCGGGACTAGCGCCTACAATGAGCAGTTCTTC. This gives the protein CASSNPGTSAYNEQFF.

The V and J genes are TRBV29-1 and TRBJ1-2; no clear D. CDR3 length equals 13 residues. Trimming cost V 4 bases and J 4 bases, with 13 bases left between them. The germline gives CDR1 SQVTM, CDR2 ANQGSEA. CDR3: CSVGPVPGYGYTF. The CDR3 DNA is TGCAGCGTTGGGCCAGTTCCGGGCTATGGCTACACCTTC.

The chain uses TRBV4-3 and TRBJ1-2, with D unresolved. CDR3 length equals 15 residues. Trimming stripped 0 bases from V and 4 bases from J, with 12 bases between. Germline loops: CDR1 LGHNA, CDR2 YSLEER. CDR3 DNA: TGCGCCAGCAGCCAAGAGGTCCTTAATCCCTATGGCTACACCTTC. It translates to CASSQEVLNPYGYTF.

Turning to this clonotype: This may come from a read error, since a much larger clone is one base off. The rearrangement uses TRBV12-3 or TRBV12-4 and TRBJ2-7; D not certain. This CDR3 contains 11 residues. V lost 0 bases and J lost 7, with 4 bases in between. Here the CDR3 reads CASSLAEEQYF. CDR3 DNA sequence: TGTGCCAGCAGTTTAGCGGAGGAGCAGTACTTC.